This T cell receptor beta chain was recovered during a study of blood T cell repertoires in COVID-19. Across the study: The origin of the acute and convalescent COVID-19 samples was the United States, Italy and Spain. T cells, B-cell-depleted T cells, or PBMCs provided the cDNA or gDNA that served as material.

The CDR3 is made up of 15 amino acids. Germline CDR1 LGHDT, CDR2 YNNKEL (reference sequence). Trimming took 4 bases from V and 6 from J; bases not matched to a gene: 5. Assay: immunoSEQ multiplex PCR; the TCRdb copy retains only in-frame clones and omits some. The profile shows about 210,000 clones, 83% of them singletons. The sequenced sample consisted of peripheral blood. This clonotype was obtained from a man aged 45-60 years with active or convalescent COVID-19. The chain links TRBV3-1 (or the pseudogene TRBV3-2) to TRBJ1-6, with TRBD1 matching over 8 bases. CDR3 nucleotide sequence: TGTGCCAGCAGCCCGCGGACAGGGATTAATTCACCCCTCCACTTT. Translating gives CASSPRTGINSPLHF.